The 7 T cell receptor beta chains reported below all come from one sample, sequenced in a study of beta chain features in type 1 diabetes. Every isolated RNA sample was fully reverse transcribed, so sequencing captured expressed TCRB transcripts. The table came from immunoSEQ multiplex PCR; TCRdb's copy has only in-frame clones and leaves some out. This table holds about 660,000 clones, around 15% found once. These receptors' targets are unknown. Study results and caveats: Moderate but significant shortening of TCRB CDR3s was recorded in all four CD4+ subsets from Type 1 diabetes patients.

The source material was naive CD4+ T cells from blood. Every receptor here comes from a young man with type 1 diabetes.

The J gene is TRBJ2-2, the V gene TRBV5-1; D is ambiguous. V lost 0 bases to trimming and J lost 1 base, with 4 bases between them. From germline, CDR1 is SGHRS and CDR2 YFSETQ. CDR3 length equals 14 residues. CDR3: CASSLAENTGELFF. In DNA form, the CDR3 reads TGCGCCAGCAGCTTGGCCGAGAACACCGGGGAGCTGTTTTTT.

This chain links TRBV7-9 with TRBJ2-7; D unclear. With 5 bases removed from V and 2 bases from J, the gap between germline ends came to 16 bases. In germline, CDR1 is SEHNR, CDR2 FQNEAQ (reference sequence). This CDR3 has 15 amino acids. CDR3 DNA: TGTGCCAGCAGCCTAACAAAGGCCACTGCCTACGAGCAGTACTTC. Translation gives CASSLTKATAYEQYF.

CDR3 sequence: CASSPPLADLSTDTQYF. The CDR3 region has the DNA TGTGCCAGCTCACCACCACTGGCAGACTTATCGACAGATACGCAGTATTTT. The rearrangement links TRBV18 to TRBJ2-3; no reliable D call. V lost 0 bases to trimming and J lost 3 bases, with 16 bases between them. CDR3 length: 17 amino acids. From germline, CDR1 is KGHSH and CDR2 LQKENI.

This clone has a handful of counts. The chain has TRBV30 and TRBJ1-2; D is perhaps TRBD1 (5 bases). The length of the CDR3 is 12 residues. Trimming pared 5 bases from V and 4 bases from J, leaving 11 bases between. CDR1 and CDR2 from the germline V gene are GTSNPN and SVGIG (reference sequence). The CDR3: CAWEGQSYGYTF. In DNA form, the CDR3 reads TGTGCCTGGGAGGGGCAGTCCTATGGCTACACCTTC.

The CDR3 region is CASSHQQGTLNTEAFF. The CDR3 region has the DNA TGTGCCAGCAGCCACCAACAGGGAACGTTGAACACTGAAGCTTTCTTT. The gene calls are TRBV14 and TRBJ1-1, with D perhaps matching TRBD1 (6 bases). Germline assignment: CDR1 SGHDN and CDR2 FVKESK. This CDR3 contains 16 residues. V was pared by 3 bases and J by 0 bases, with 14 bases between. The whole variable domain, filled in from reference TRBV14 and TRBJ1-1, reads EAGVTQFPSHSVIEKGQTVTLRCDPISGHDNLYWYRRVMGKEIKFLLHFVKESKQDESGMPNNRFLAERTGGTYSTLKVQPAELEDSGVYFCASSHQQGTLNTEAFFGQGTRLTVV.

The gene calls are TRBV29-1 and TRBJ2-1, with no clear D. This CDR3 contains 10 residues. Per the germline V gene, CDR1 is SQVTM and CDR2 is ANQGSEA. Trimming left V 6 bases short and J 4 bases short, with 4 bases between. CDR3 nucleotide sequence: TGCAGCGTGGGATACAATGAGCAGTTCTTC. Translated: CSVGYNEQFF.

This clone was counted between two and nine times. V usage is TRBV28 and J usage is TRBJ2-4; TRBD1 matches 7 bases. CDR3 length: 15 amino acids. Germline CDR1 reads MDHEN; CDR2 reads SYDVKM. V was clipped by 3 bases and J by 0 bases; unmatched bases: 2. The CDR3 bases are TGTGCCAGCAGTTTGGGACAGTTAGCCAAAAACATTCAGTACTTC. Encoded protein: CASSLGQLAKNIQYF.